This T cell receptor beta chain was sequenced during a study of blood T cell repertoires in COVID-19. Turning to the study itself: The United States, Italy and Spain provided the acute and convalescent COVID-19 samples.

Original handling: Amplifying reference gene primers gave estimates of nucleated cell counts. Here immunoSEQ multiplex PCR was the method, and the copy in TCRdb shows in-frame clones only, minus some. The V and J calls and clone size are taken from that table; D and trimming were inferred from the DNA. Among some 200,000 clones listed, roughly 84% were seen once. The clonotype originates from a middle-aged woman who had recovered from COVID-19. The material sequenced was peripheral blood.

CDR3 sequence (DNA): TGTGCCAGCAGTGATCTTGGGTTCGGGGTGAACACTGAAGCTTTCTTT. Protein product: CASSDLGFGVNTEAFF. V gene TRBV2 combines with J gene TRBJ1-1, with no clear D. The CDR3 covers 16 residues. V was cut by 3 bases and J by 0 bases, with 14 bases left in between. Germline V lookup: CDR1 SNHLY, CDR2 FYNNEI.